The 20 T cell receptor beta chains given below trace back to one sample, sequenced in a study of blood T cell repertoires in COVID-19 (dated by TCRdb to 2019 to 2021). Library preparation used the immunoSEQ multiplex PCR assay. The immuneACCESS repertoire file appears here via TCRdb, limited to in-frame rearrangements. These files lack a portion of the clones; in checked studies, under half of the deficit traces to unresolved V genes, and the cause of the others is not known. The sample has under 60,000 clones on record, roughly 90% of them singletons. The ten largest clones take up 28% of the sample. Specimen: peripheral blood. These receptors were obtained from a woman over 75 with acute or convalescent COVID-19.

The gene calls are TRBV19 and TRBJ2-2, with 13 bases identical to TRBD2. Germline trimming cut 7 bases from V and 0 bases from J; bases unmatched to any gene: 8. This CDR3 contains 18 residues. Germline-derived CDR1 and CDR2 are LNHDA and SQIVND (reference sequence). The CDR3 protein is CASTSGTSGVANTGELFF. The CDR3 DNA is TGTGCCAGTACCTCCGGGACTAGCGGGGTCGCGAACACCGGGGAGCTGTTTTTT.

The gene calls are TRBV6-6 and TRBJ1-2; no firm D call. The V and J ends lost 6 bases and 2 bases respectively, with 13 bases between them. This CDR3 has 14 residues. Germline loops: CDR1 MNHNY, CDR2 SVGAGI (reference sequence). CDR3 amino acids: CASRMSGVNYGYTF. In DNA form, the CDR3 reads TGTGCCAGCAGGATGTCGGGAGTCAACTATGGCTACACCTTC.

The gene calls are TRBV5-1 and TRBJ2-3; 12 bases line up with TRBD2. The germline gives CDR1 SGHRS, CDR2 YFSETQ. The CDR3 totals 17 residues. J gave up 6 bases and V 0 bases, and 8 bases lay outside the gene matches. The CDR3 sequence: CASSLVTSGGPEDTQYF. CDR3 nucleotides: TGCGCCAGCAGCTTGGTGACTAGCGGGGGTCCAGAGGATACGCAGTATTTT.

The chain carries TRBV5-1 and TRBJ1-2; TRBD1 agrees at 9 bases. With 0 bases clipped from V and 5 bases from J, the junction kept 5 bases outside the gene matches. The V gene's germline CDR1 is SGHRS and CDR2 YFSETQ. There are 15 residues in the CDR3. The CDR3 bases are TGCGCCAGCAGCTTGGCGGGACAGGGCGCTTATGGCTACACCTTC. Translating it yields CASSLAGQGAYGYTF. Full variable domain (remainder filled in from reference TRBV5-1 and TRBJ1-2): KAGVTQTPRYLIKTRGQQVTLSCSPISGHRSVSWYQQTPGQGLQFLFEYFSETQRNKGNFPGRFSGRQFSNSRSEMNVSTLELGDSALYLCASSLAGQGAYGYTFGSGTRLTVV.

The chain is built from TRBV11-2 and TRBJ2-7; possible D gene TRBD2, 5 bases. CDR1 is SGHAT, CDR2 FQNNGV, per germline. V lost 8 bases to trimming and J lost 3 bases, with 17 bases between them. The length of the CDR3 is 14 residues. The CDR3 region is CASGPFVGSYEQYF. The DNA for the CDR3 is TGTGCCAGCGGCCCCTTTGTGGGGAGCTACGAGCAGTACTTC.

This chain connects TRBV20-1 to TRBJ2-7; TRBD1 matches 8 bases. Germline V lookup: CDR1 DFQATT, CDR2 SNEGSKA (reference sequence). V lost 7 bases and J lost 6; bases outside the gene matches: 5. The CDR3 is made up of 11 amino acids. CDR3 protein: CSVAQGGEQYF. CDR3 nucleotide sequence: TGCAGTGTAGCACAGGGGGGCGAGCAGTACTTC.

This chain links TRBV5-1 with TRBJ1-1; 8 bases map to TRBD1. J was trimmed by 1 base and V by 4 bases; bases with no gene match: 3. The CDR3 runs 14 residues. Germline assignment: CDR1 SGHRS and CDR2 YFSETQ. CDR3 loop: CASSQGTGNTEAFF. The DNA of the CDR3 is TGCGCCAGCAGCCAAGGGACAGGGAACACTGAAGCTTTCTTT.

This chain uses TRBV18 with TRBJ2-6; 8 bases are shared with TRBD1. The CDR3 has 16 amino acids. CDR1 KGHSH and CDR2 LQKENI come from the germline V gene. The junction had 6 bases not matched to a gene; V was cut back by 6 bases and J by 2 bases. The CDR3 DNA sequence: TGTGCCAGCTCGTCAGGGGGCGGCACTGGGGCCAACGTCCTGACTTTC. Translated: CASSSGGGTGANVLTF.

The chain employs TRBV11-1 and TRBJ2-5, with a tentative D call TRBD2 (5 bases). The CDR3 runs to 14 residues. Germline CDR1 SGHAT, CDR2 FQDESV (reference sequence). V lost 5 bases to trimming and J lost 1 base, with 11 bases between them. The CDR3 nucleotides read TGTGCCAGCAGCCTTTCCGGGGTCCAAGAGACCCAGTACTTC. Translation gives CASSLSGVQETQYF.

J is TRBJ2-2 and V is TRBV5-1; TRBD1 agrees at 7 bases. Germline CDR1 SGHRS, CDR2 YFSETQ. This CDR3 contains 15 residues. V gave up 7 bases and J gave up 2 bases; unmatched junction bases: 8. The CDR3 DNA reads TGCGCCAGCGCAGGGGGAGCAATCAACACCGGGGAGCTGTTTTTT. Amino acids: CASAGGAINTGELFF.

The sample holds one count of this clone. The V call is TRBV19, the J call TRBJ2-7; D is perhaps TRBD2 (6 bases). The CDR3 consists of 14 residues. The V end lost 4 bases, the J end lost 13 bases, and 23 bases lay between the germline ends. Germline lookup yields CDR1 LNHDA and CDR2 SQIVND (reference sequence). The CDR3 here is CASSSGTDPRVHYF. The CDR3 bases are TGTGCCAGTAGTAGCGGGACGGATCCTAGAGTACACTACTTC.

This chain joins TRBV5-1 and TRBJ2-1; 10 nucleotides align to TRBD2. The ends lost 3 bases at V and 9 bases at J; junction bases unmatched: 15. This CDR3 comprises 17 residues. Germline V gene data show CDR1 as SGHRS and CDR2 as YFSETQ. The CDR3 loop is CASSSPSGGAILGEQFF. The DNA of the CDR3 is TGCGCCAGCAGCTCGCCTAGCGGGGGAGCTATTTTAGGTGAGCAGTTCTTC. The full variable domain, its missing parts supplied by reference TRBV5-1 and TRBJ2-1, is KAGVTQTPRYLIKTRGQQVTLSCSPISGHRSVSWYQQTPGQGLQFLFEYFSETQRNKGNFPGRFSGRQFSNSRSEMNVSTLELGDSALYLCASSSPSGGAILGEQFFGPGTRLTVL.

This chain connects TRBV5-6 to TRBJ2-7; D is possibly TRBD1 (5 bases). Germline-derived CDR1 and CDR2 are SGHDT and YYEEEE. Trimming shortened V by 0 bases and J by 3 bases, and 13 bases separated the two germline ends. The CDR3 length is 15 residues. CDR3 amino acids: CASSLGDSSIYEQYF. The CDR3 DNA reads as TGTGCCAGCAGCTTGGGAGACAGCTCTATCTACGAGCAGTACTTC. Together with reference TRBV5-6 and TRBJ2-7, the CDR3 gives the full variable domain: DAGVTQSPTHLIKTRGQQVTLRCSPKSGHDTVSWYQQALGQGPQFIFQYYEEEERQRGNFPDRFSGHQFPNYSSELNVNALLLGDSALYLCASSLGDSSIYEQYFGPGTRLTVT.

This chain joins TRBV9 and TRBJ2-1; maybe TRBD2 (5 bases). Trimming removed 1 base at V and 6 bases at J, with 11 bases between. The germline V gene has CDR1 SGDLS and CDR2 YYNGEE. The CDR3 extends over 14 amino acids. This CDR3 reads CASSVTLVANEQFF. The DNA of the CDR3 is TGTGCCAGCAGCGTAACACTAGTTGCCAATGAGCAGTTCTTC.

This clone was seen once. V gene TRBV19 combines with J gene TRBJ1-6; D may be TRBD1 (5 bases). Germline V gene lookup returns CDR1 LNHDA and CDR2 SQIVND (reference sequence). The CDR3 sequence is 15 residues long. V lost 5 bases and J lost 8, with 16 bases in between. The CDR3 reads CASSRQHTGYSPLHF. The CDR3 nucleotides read TGTGCCAGTAGTCGACAGCACACCGGGTATTCACCCCTCCACTTT.

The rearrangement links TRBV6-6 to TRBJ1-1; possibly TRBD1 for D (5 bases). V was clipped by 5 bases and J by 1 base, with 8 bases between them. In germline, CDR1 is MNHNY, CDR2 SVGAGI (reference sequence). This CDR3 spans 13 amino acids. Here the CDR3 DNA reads TGTGCCAGCAGTGGGGGAGGGAACACTGAAGCTTTCTTT. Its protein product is CASSGGGNTEAFF.

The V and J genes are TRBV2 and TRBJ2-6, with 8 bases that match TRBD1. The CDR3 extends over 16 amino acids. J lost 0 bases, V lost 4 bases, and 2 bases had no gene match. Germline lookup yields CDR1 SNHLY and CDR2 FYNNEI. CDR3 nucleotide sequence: TGTGCCAGCAGTGTAACAGGGGGCTCTGGGGCCAACGTCCTGACTTTC. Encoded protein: CASSVTGGSGANVLTF.

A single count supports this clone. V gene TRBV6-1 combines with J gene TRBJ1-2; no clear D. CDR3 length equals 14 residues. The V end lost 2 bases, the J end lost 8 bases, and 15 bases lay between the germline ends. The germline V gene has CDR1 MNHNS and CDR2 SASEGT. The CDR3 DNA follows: TGTGCCAGCAGTGAAAGGTGGGAGTCTATGGGCTACACCTTC. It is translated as CASSERWESMGYTF.

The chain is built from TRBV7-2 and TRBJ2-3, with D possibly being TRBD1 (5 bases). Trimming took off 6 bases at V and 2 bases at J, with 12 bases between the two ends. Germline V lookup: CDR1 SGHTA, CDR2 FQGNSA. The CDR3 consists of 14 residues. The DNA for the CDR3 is TGTGCCAGCAGTTATTACAGGTTCACAGATACGCAGTATTTT. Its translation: CASSYYRFTDTQYF.

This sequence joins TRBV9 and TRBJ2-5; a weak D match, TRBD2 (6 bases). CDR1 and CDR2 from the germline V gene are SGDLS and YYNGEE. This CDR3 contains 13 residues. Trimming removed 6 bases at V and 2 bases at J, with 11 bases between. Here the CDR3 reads CASKTGEQETQYF. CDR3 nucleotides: TGTGCCAGCAAAACGGGGGAACAAGAGACCCAGTACTTC.